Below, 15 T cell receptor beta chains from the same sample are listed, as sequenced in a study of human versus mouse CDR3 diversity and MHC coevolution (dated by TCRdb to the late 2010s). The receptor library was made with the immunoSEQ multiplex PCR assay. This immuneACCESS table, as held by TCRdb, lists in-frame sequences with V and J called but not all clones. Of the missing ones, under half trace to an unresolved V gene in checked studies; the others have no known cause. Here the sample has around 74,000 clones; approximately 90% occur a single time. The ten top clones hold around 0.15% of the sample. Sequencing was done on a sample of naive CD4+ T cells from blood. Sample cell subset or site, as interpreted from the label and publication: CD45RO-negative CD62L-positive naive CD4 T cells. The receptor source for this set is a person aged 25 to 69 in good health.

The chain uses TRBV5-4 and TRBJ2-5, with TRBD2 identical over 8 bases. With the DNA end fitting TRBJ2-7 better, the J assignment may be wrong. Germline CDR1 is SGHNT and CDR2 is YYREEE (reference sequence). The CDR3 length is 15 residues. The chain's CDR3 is CASSVTGTRIFEQYF. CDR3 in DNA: TGTGCCAGCAGTGTTACCGGGACTAGGATTTTCGAGCAGTACTTC.

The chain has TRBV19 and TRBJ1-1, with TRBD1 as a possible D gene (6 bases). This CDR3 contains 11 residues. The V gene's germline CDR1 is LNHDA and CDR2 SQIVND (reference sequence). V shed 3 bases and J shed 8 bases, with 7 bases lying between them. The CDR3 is CASSIGTEAFF. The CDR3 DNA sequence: TGTGCCAGTAGTATTGGGACAGAAGCTTTCTTT. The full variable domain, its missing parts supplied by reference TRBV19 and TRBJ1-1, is DGGITQSPKYLFRKEGQNVTLSCEQNLNHDAMYWYRQDPGQGLRLIYYSQIVNDFQKGDIAEGYSVSREKKESFPLTVTSAQKNPTAFYLCASSIGTEAFFGQGTRLTVV.

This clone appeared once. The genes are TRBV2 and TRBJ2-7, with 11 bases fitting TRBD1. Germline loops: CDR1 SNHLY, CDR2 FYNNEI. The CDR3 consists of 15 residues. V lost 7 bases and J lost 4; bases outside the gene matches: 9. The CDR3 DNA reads TGTGCCAGCACCAAAGAGGGGACAGGGGGATACGAGCAGTACTTC. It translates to CASTKEGTGGYEQYF.

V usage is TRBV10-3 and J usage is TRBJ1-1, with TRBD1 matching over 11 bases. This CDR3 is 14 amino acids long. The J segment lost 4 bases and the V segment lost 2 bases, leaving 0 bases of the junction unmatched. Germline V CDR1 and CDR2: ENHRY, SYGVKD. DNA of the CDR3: TGTGCCATCAGTGAGGGGACAGGGGGCACTGAAGCTTTCTTT. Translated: CAISEGTGGTEAFF.

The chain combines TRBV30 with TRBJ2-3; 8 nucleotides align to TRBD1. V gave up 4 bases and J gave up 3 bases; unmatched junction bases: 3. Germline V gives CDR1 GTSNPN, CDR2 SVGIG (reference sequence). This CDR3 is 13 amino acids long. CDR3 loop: CAWNRGFTDTQYF. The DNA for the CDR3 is TGTGCCTGGAACAGGGGGTTTACAGATACGCAGTATTTT.

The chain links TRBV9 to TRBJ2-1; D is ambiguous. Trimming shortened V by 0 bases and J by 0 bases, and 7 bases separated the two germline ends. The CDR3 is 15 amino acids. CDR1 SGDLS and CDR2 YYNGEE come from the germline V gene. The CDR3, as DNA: TGTGCCAGCAGCGTAGAAACATACTCCTACAATGAGCAGTTCTTC. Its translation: CASSVETYSYNEQFF.

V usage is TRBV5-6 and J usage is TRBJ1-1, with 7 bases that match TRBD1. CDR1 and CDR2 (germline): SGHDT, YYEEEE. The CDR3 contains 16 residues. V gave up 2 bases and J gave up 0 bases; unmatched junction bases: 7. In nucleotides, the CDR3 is TGTGCCAGCAGCTTAGACGTGGGACAGTTGAACACTGAAGCTTTCTTT. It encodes CASSLDVGQLNTEAFF.

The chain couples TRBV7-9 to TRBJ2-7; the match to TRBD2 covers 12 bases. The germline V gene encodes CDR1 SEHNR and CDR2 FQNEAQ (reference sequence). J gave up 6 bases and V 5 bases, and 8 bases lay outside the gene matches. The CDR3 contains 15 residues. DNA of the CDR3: TGTGCCAGCAGCCGACTAGCGGGGGAACTATCCGAGCAGTACTTC. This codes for CASSRLAGELSEQYF.

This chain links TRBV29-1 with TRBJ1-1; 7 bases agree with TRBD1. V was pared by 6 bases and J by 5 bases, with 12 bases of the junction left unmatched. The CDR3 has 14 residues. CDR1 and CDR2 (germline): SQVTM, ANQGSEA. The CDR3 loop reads CSVGTGDSRTEAFF. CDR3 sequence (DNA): TGCAGCGTGGGCACAGGGGACTCGAGAACTGAAGCTTTCTTT. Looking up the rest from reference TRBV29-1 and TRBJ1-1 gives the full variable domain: SAVISQKPSRDICQRGTSLTIQCQVDSQVTMMFWYRQQPGQSLTLIATANQGSEATYESGFVIDKFPISRPNLTFSTLTVSNMSPEDSSIYLCSVGTGDSRTEAFFGQGTRLTVV.

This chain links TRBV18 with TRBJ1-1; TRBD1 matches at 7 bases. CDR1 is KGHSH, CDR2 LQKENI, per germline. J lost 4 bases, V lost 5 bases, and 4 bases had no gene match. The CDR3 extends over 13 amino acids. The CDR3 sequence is CASSAGGGTEAFF. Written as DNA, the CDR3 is TGTGCCAGCTCAGCAGGGGGTGGCACTGAAGCTTTCTTT.

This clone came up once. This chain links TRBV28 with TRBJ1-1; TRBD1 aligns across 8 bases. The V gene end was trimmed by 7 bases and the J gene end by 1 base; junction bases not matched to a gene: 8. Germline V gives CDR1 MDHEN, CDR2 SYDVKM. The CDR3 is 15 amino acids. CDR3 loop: CASNPADRGNTEAFF. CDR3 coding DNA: TGTGCCAGCAATCCTGCCGACAGGGGGAACACTGAAGCTTTCTTT.

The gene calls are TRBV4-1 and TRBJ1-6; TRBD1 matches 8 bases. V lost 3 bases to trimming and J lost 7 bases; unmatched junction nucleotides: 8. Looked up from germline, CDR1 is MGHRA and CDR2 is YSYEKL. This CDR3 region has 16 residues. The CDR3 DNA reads TGCGCCAGCAGCCAGCCGTTACAGGGGGGAAATTCACCCCTCCACTTT. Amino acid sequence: CASSQPLQGGNSPLHF.

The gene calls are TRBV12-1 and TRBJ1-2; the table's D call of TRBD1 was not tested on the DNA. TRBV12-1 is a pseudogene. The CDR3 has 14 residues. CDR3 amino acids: CASSFLTGPYGYTF. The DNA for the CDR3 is TGTGCCAGCAGCTTTCTTACAGGACCCTATGGCTACACCTTC.

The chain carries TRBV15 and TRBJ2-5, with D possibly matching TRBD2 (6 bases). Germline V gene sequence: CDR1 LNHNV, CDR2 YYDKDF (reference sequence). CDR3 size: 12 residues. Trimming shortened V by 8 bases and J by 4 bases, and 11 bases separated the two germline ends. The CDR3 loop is CATRPEGETQYF. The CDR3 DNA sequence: TGTGCCACCCGGCCGGAGGGAGAGACCCAGTACTTC.

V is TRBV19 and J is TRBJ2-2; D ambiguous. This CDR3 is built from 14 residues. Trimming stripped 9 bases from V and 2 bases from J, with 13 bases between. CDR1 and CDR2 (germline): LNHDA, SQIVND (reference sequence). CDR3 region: CASKIERNTGELFF. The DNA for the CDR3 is TGTGCCAGCAAGATCGAGAGAAACACCGGGGAGCTGTTTTTT. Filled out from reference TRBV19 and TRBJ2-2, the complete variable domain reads DGGITQSPKYLFRKEGQNVTLSCEQNLNHDAMYWYRQDPGQGLRLIYYSQIVNDFQKGDIAEGYSVSREKKESFPLTVTSAQKNPTAFYLCASKIERNTGELFFGEGSRLTVL.